The T cell receptor (beta chain) under discussion was sequenced for a study of beta chain features in type 1 diabetes. Across the whole study: Across every sample, around 100,000,000 sorted cells were examined in total. General study results and limits: Because the template was cDNA, high-expressing cells might be over-represented. Shorter TCRB CDR3s, moderately but significantly so, were found in Type 1 diabetes patients in all four CD4+ subsets. Comparison showed that naive, central memory and Treg TCRB repertoires appeared more similar among patients than among healthy donors. Any role of HLA type in TCRB rearrangement remained unresolved here.

Between the trimmed V and J ends, which lost 3 bases and 0 bases, there was a span of 12 bases. The germline V gene has CDR1 SGHAT and CDR2 FQNNGV. The CDR3 is made up of 15 amino acids. Expressed TCRB transcripts were sequenced, since all the RNA that had been isolated was reverse transcribed. Profiling relied on immunoSEQ multiplex PCR, and the TCRdb table lists in-frame clones only, not all of them. The sample carries hundreds of thousands of clones, roughly 12% recorded once. This clone was detected a few times. Its antigen is not known. This clonotype was obtained from a man younger than 30 with type 1 diabetes. The chain employs TRBV11-2 and TRBJ2-7, with a weak D call TRBD1 (6 bases). Sequencing used naive CD4+ T cells from blood. CDR3 sequence (DNA): TGTGCCAGCAGCTTCGGACAGACGGGCTCCTACGAGCAGTACTTC. Its translation: CASSFGQTGSYEQYF.